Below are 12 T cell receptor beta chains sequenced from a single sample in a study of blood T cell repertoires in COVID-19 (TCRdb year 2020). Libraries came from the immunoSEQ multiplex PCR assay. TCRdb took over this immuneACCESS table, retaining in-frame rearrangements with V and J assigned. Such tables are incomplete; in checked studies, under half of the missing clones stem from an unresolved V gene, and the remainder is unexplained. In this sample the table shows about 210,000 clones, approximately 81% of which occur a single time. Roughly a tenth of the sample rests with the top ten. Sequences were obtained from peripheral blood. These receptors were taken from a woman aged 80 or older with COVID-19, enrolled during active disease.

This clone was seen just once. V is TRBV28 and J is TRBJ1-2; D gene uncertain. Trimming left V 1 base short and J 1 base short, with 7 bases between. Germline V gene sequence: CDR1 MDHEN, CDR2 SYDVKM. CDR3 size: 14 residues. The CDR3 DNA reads TGTGCCAGCAGTTTATTCCGGGATAACTATGGCTACACCTTC. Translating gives CASSLFRDNYGYTF.

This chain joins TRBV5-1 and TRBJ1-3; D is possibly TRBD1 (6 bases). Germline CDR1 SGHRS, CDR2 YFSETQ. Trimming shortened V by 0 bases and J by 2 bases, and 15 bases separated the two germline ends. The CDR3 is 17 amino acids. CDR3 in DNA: TGCGCCAGCAGCTTGGTGACACAGGGTGGGACTGGAAACACCATATATTTT. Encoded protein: CASSLVTQGGTGNTIYF.

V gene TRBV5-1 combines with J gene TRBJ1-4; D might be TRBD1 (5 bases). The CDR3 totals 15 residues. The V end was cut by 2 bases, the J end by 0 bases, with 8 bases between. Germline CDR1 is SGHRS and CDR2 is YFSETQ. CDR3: CASSFAGATNEKLFF. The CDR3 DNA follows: TGCGCCAGCAGCTTTGCGGGGGCAACTAATGAAAAACTGTTTTTT.

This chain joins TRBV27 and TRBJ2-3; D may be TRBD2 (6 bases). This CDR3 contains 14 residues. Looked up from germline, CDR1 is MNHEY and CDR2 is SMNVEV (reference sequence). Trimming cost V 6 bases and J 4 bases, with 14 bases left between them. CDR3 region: CASSQWGVADTQYF. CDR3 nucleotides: TGTGCCAGCAGCCAGTGGGGGGTAGCAGATACGCAGTATTTT.

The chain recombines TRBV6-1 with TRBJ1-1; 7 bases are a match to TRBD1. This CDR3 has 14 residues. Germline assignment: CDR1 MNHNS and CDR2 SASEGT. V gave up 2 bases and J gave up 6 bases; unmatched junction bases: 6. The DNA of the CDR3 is TGTGCCAGCAGTGAATACGAGGGGGCCGCTGAAGCTTTCTTT. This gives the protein CASSEYEGAAEAFF.

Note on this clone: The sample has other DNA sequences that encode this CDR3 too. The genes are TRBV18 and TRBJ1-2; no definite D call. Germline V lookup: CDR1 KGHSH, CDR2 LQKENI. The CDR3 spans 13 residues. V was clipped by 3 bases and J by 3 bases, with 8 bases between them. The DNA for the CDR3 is TGTGCCAGCTCACCCGGCGCGGACTATGGCTACACCTTC. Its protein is CASSPGADYGYTF.

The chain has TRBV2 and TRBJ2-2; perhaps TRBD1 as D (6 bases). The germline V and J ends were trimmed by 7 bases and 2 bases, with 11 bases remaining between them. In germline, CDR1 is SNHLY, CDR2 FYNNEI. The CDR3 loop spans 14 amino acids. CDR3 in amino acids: CASIGQTNTGELFF. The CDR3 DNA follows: TGTGCCAGCATTGGACAGACCAACACCGGGGAGCTGTTTTTT.

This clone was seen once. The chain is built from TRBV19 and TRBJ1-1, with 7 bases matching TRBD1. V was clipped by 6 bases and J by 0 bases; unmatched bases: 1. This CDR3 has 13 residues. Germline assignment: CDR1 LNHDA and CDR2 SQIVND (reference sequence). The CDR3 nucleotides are TGTGCCAGTAGCGACAGGGTGAACACTGAAGCTTTCTTT. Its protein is CASSDRVNTEAFF.

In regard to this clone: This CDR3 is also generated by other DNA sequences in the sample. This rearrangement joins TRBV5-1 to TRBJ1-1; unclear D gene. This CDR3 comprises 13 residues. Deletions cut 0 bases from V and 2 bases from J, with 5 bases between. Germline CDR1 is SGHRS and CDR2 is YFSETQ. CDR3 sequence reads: CASSLDSNTEAFF. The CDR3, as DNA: TGCGCCAGCAGCTTGGACAGTAACACTGAAGCTTTCTTT.

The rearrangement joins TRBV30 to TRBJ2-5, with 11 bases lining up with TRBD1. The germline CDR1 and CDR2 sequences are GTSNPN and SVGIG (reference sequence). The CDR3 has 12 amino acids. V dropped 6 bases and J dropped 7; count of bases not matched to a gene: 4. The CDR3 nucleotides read TGTGCCTGCGCGGGACAGGGGGTGACCCAGTACTTC. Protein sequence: CACAGQGVTQYF.

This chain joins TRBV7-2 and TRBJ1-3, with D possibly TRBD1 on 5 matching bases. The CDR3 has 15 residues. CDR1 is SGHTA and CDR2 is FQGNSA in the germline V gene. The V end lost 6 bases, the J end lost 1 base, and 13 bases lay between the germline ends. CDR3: CASRFYDSSGNTIYF. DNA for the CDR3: TGTGCCAGCAGATTCTACGACAGTTCTGGAAACACCATATATTTT. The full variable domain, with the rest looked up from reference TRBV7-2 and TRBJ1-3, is GAGVSQSPSNKVTEKGKDVELRCDPISGHTALYWYRQSLGQGLEFLIYFQGNSAPDKSGLPSDRFSAERTGGSVSTLTIQRTQQEDSAVYLCASRFYDSSGNTIYFGEGSWLTVV.

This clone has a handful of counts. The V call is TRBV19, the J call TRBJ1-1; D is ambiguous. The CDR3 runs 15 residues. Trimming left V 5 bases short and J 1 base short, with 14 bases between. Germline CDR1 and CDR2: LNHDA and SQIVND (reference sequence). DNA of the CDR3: TGTGCCAGTAGTTCCCGGCAGGCGCCGAACACTGAAGCTTTCTTT. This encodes CASSSRQAPNTEAFF.